One sample yielded the 3 T cell receptor beta chains listed below, sequenced in a study of cytomegalovirus exposure and HLA in healthy donors. The PCR used 60 Vbeta and 13 Jbeta primers. Repertoires were generated with immunoSEQ multiplex PCR, while TCRdb's copy carries only in-frame clones and drops some. In the table there are 150,000 to 200,000 clones, roughly four fifths of which are singletons. What was sequenced was PBMCs. These receptors were obtained from a man in his forties or fifties in good health and CMV-seronegative.

J is TRBJ1-6 and V is TRBV5-4; 7 nucleotides align to TRBD1. The CDR3 is 18 residues long. The germline gives CDR1 SGHNT, CDR2 YYREEE (reference sequence). J was trimmed by 10 bases and V by 4 bases; bases with no gene match: 20. The CDR3 loop reads CASSDSEDRLTLGSPLHF. As DNA, the CDR3 is TGTGCCAGCAGCGACAGTGAGGACAGGTTAACCCTAGGATCACCCCTCCACTTT.

This chain uses TRBV3-2 with TRBJ2-4; the D call of TRBD2 is as the table states it, not checked on the DNA. TRBV3-2 is described as a pseudogene. This CDR3 region has 8 residues. The CDR3 DNA sequence: TGTGCCCGGGACATTCAGTACTTC. Protein: CARDIQYF.

This clone was found once. The chain employs TRBV11-3 and TRBJ2-1, with 7 bases lining up with TRBD2. CDR1 is SGHNT, CDR2 YENEEA, per germline. The trim removed 4 bases at V and 10 bases at J, leaving 1 base unmatched. This CDR3 has 11 residues. The DNA for the CDR3 is TGTGCCAGCAGCTCCGGGGGGGAGCAGTTCTTC. Protein sequence: CASSSGGEQFF.